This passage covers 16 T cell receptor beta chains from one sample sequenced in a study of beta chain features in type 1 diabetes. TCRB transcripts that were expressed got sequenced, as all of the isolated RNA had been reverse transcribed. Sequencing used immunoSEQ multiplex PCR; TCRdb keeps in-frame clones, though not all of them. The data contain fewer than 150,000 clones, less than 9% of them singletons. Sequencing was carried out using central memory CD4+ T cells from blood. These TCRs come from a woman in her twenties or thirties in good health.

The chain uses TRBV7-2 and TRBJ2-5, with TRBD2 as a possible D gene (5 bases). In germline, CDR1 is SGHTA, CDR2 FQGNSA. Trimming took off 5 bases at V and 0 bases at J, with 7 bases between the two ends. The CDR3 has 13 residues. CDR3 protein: CASSATNQETQYF. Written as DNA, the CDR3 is TGTGCCAGCAGCGCGACTAACCAAGAGACCCAGTACTTC.

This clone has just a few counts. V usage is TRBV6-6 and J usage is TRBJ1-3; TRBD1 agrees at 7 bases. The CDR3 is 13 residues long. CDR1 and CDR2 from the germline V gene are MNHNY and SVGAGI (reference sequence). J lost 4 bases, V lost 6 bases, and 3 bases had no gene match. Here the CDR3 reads CASRQGNGNTIYF. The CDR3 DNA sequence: TGTGCCAGCAGACAGGGGAACGGAAACACCATATATTTT.

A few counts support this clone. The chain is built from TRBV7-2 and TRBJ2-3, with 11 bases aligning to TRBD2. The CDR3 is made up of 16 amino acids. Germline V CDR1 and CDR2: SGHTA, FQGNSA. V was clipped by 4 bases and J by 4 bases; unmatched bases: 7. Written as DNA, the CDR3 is TGTGCCAGCAGCTACTTAGCGGGAGGGTCCGCAGATACGCAGTATTTT. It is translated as CASSYLAGGSADTQYF.

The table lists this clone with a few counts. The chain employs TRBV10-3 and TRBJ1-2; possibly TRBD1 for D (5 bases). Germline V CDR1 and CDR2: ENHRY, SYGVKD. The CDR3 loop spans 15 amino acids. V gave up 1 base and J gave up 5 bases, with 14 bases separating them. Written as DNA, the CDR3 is TGTGCCATCAGTGAGTTGGGGCCTGGAAATTATGGCTACACCTTC. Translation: CAISELGPGNYGYTF.

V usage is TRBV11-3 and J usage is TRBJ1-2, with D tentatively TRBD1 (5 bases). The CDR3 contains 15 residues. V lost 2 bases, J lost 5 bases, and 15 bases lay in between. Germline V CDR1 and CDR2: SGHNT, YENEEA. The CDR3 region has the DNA TGTGCCAGCAGCTTATTCCGGGAGAGGGGTTATGGCTACACCTTC. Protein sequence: CASSLFRERGYGYTF.

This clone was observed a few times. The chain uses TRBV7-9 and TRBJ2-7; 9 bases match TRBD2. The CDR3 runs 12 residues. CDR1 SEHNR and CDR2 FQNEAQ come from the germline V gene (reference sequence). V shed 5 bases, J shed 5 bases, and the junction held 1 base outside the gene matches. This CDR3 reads CASSGLANEQYF. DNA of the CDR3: TGTGCCAGCAGCGGACTAGCGAACGAGCAGTACTTC.

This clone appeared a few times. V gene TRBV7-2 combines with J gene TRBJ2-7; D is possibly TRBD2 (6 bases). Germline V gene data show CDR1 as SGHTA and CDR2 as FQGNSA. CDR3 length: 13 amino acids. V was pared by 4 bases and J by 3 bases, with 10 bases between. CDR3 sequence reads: CASSSDGGYEQYF. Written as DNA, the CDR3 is TGTGCCAGCAGCTCCGACGGGGGCTACGAGCAGTACTTC.

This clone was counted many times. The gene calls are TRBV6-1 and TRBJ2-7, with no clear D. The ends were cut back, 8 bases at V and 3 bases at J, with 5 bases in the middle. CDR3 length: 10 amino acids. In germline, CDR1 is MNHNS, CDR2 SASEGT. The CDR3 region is CASAGYEQYF. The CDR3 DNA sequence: TGTGCCAGCGCCGGCTACGAGCAGTACTTC.

The CDR3 nucleotides are TGTGCCAGCAGTCCTAGCGCCGCCTACGAGCAGTACTTC. Its protein product is CASSPSAAYEQYF. The chain couples TRBV7-9 to TRBJ2-7; D may be TRBD2 (6 bases). Trimming stripped 6 bases from V and 2 bases from J, with 11 bases between. The germline CDR1 and CDR2 sequences are SEHNR and FQNEAQ (reference sequence). This CDR3 is 13 amino acids long.

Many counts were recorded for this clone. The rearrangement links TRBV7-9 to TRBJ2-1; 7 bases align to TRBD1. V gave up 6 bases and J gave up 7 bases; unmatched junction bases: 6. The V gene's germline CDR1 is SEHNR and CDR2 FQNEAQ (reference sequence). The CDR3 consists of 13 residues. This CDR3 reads CASRPRDSNEQFF. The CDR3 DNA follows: TGTGCCAGCAGACCCCGGGACAGTAATGAGCAGTTCTTC.

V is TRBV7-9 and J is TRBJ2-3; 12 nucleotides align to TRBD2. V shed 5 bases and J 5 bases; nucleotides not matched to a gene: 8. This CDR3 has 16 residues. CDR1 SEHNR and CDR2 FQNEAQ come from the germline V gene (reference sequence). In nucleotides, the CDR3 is TGTGCCAGCAGCCGGACTAGCGGGATAAGGGGAGATACGCAGTATTTT. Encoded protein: CASSRTSGIRGDTQYF. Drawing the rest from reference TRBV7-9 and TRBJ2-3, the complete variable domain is DTGVSQNPRHKITKRGQNVTFRCDPISEHNRLYWYRQTLGQGPEFLTYFQNEAQLEKSRLLSDRFSAERPKGSFSTLEIQRTEQGDSAMYLCASSRTSGIRGDTQYFGPGTRLTVL.

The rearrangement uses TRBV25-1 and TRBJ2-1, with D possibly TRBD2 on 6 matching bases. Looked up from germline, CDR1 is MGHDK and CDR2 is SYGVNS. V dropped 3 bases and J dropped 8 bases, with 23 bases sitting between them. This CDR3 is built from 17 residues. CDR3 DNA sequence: TGTGCCAGCAGTGACCAACTAGCAGGTCTGGGTTTGGATGAGCAGTTCTTC. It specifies CASSDQLAGLGLDEQFF.

CDR3 protein: CASTSTPDTNTEAFF. Here the CDR3 DNA reads TGTGCCAGCACCTCTACTCCCGACACTAACACTGAAGCTTTCTTT. The genes are TRBV6-6 and TRBJ1-1; D not certain. The germline V gene encodes CDR1 MNHNY and CDR2 SVGAGI (reference sequence). V was clipped by 7 bases and J by 2 bases, with 17 bases between them. The CDR3 extends over 15 amino acids.

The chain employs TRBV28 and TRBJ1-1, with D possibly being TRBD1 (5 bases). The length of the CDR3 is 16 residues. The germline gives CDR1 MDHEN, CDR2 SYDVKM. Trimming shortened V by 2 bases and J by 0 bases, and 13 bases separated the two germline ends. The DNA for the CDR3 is TGTGCCAGCAGTTTAGAGGGGAGGTGGATGAACACTGAAGCTTTCTTT. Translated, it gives CASSLEGRWMNTEAFF.

The CDR3 bases are TGTGCTAGTGGTTTGGTACCGGGGGACACTGAAGCTTTCTTT. Protein: CASGLVPGDTEAFF. The V call is TRBV12-5, the J call TRBJ1-1; D perhaps matches TRBD1 (5 bases). This CDR3 is built from 14 residues. Germline CDR1 reads LGHNT; CDR2 reads FRNRAP. V was pared by 0 bases and J by 3 bases, with 8 bases between.

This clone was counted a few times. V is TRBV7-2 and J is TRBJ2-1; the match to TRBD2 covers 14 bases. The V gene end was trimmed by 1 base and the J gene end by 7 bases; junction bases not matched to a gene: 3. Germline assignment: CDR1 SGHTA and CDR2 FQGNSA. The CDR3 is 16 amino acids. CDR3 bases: TGTGCCAGCAGCTTAGAAGGGACTAGCGGGAGAAATGAGCAGTTCTTC. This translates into CASSLEGTSGRNEQFF.